One and the same sample provided the 32 T cell receptor beta chains below, sequenced in a study of blood T cell repertoires in COVID-19. TCRdb's copy holds only in-frame clones and misses some; the assay was immunoSEQ multiplex PCR. The sample has 55,000 to 65,000 clones; approximately 80% are singletons. The specimen was peripheral blood. These receptors came from a man aged 55 to 70 with COVID-19, enrolled during active disease.

The table lists this clone with a count of one. V usage is TRBV4-1 and J usage is TRBJ1-5; D is perhaps TRBD1 (5 bases). CDR1 is MGHRA and CDR2 is YSYEKL in the germline V gene. CDR3 size: 16 residues. Trimming pared 3 bases from V and 7 bases from J, leaving 19 bases between. DNA for the CDR3: TGCGCCAGCAGCCACGTGATCCAGGGTTCAGGGCAGCCCCAGCATTTT. Translation gives CASSHVIQGSGQPQHF.

This clone was observed a few times. This sequence joins TRBV20-1 and TRBJ1-2, with 9 bases matching TRBD1. CDR3 length: 12 amino acids. CDR1 DFQATT and CDR2 SNEGSKA come from the germline V gene (reference sequence). With 3 bases clipped from V and 6 bases from J, the junction kept 2 bases outside the gene matches. The CDR3 DNA reads as TGCAGTGCTAGTGGGACAGGGAATGGCTACACCTTC. The encoded protein is CSASGTGNGYTF.

This clone was observed once. This chain links TRBV4-1 with TRBJ2-1; the D is unclear. This CDR3 region has 16 residues. The V end lost 1 base, the J end lost 2 bases, and 12 bases lay between the germline ends. Germline lookup yields CDR1 MGHRA and CDR2 YSYEKL. CDR3 region: CASSQAAAVTYNEQFF. Here the CDR3 DNA reads TGCGCCAGCAGCCAAGCGGCGGCAGTGACCTACAATGAGCAGTTCTTC.

A single count supports this clone. The J gene is TRBJ1-2, the V gene TRBV5-4, with D perhaps matching TRBD1 (6 bases). The CDR3 contains 15 residues. Trimming pared 4 bases from V and 4 bases from J, leaving 17 bases between. Germline lookup yields CDR1 SGHNT and CDR2 YYREEE (reference sequence). CDR3 region: CASSNGQGITYGYTF. The CDR3 DNA sequence: TGTGCCAGCAGCAACGGTCAGGGGATCACCTATGGCTACACCTTC.

The chain is built from TRBV29-1 and TRBJ1-5, with TRBD1 as a possible D gene (6 bases). Trimming left V 5 bases short and J 3 bases short, with 11 bases between. CDR1 and CDR2 from the germline V gene are SQVTM and ANQGSEA. CDR3 length: 13 amino acids. The CDR3 sequence: CSVRDNHNQPQHF. CDR3 sequence (DNA): TGCAGCGTTCGGGACAACCACAATCAGCCCCAGCATTTT.

The J gene is TRBJ2-1, the V gene TRBV4-2; 7 nucleotides agree with TRBD1. Germline-derived CDR1 and CDR2 are LGHNA and YNFKEQ. Trimming took 0 bases from V and 9 from J; bases not matched to a gene: 14. The CDR3 covers 17 residues. Written as DNA, the CDR3 is TGTGCCAGCAGCCAAGAAGGCAGGGGGATGGATTATGGTGAGCAGTTCTTC. It yields the protein CASSQEGRGMDYGEQFF.

V is TRBV3-1 (or the pseudogene TRBV3-2) and J is TRBJ2-5, with 9 bases matching TRBD2. The V gene end was trimmed by 4 bases and the J gene end by 5 bases; junction bases not matched to a gene: 5. This CDR3 has 14 residues. Germline values: CDR1 LGHDT, CDR2 YNNKEL (reference sequence). DNA of the CDR3: TGTGCCAGCAGCCCGCGGGGGGGCGGCGAGACCCAGTACTTC. This gives the protein CASSPRGGGETQYF.

This rearrangement joins TRBV7-6 to TRBJ2-5, with TRBD1 identical over 9 bases. Looked up from germline, CDR1 is SGHVS and CDR2 is FNYEAQ. This CDR3 is built from 17 residues. The V gene end was trimmed by 1 base and the J gene end by 4 bases; junction bases not matched to a gene: 10. Here the CDR3 reads CASSLGTGQGSGETQYF. The DNA of the CDR3 is TGTGCCAGCAGCTTAGGGACCGGACAGGGGAGTGGAGAGACCCAGTACTTC.

The V gene is TRBV12-3 or TRBV12-4, the J gene TRBJ1-6; perhaps TRBD1 as D (5 bases). The CDR3 spans 12 residues. Trimming shortened V by 6 bases and J by 8 bases, and 8 bases separated the two germline ends. The CDR3 loop is CASRKGDSPLHF. The DNA for the CDR3 is TGTGCCAGCAGAAAAGGGGATTCACCCCTCCACTTT.

The chain is built from TRBV6-5 and TRBJ2-2, with 7 bases fitting TRBD2. The CDR3 is made up of 15 amino acids. Per the germline V gene, CDR1 is MNHEY and CDR2 is SVGAGI. J lost 6 bases, V lost 7 bases, and 11 bases had no gene match. The CDR3 nucleotides read TGTGCCAGCACGGCGATGGCGGGAGAAGCCGGGGAGCTGTTTTTT. It translates to CASTAMAGEAGELFF.

This sequence joins TRBV6-5 and TRBJ1-2; D is unresolved. V gave up 6 bases and J gave up 4 bases, with 15 bases separating them. The CDR3 is made up of 14 amino acids. Per germline, CDR1 MNHEY and CDR2 SVGAGI. The CDR3, as DNA: TGTGCCAGCAGGCCCGGGGTGGGGAGCTATGGCTACACCTTC. It specifies CASRPGVGSYGYTF.

The chain has TRBV3-1 (or the pseudogene TRBV3-2) and TRBJ2-5; D call uncertain. CDR3 length equals 15 residues. Germline V lookup: CDR1 LGHDT, CDR2 YNNKEL (reference sequence). V dropped 1 base and J dropped 5 bases, with 14 bases sitting between them. CDR3 nucleotides: TGTGCCAGCAGCCAAGTCGGCAGGCTCCTTGAGACCCAGTACTTC. It translates to CASSQVGRLLETQYF.

This sequence joins TRBV2 and TRBJ1-2; 8 bases line up with TRBD1. The germline CDR1 and CDR2 sequences are SNHLY and FYNNEI. V lost 10 bases and J lost 3; bases outside the gene matches: 4. The CDR3 loop spans 12 amino acids. The CDR3 DNA sequence: TGTGCCAACACACAGGGGGACTATGGCTACACCTTC. Residues: CANTQGDYGYTF. The full variable domain, in which reference TRBV2 and TRBJ1-2 provide the parts outside the CDR3, is EPEVTQTPSHQVTQMGQEVILRCVPISNHLYFYWYRQILGQKVEFLVSFYNNEISEKSEIFDDQFSVERPDGSNFTLKIRSTKLEDSAMYFCANTQGDYGYTFGSGTRLTVV.

The V gene is TRBV4-2, the J gene TRBJ2-7; 10 nucleotides match TRBD2. From germline, CDR1 is LGHNA and CDR2 YNFKEQ. This CDR3 region has 16 residues. V shed 1 base and J 0 bases; nucleotides not matched to a gene: 3. CDR3 bases: TGTGCCAGCAGCCAAGCTCTAGCGGGGGTCTCCTACGAGCAGTACTTC. Translating gives CASSQALAGVSYEQYF.

In this sample, this clone turned up once. The V and J genes are TRBV7-9 and TRBJ2-7; 7 bases line up with TRBD2. Unmatched junction bases numbered 9, after V lost 1 base and J lost 3 bases. Looked up from germline, CDR1 is SEHNR and CDR2 is FQNEAQ (reference sequence). The CDR3 runs to 16 residues. The DNA for the CDR3 is TGTGCCAGCAGCTTAGTGATCGGCGGGGGAGACTACGAGCAGTACTTC. As protein: CASSLVIGGGDYEQYF. Based on the CDR3 plus reference TRBV7-9 and TRBJ2-7, the full variable domain is DTGVSQNPRHKITKRGQNVTFRCDPISEHNRLYWYRQTLGQGPEFLTYFQNEAQLEKSRLLSDRFSAERPKGSFSTLEIQRTEQGDSAMYLCASSLVIGGGDYEQYFGPGTRLTVT.

This clone was recorded a few times. The V gene is TRBV30, the J gene TRBJ2-6; 9 nucleotides agree with TRBD1. Per the germline V gene, CDR1 is GTSNPN and CDR2 is SVGIG (reference sequence). The CDR3 has 17 amino acids. V lost 1 base to trimming and J lost 3 bases; unmatched junction nucleotides: 7. CDR3 nucleotide sequence: TGTGCCTGGAGTGCAGGACAGGGGCTGTTTGGGGCCAACGTCCTGACTTTC. This gives the protein CAWSAGQGLFGANVLTF. The full variable domain, in which reference TRBV30 and TRBJ2-6 provide the parts outside the CDR3, is SQTIHQWPATLVQPVGSPLSLECTVEGTSNPNLYWYRQAAGRGLQLLFYSVGIGQISSEVPQNLSASRPQDRQFILSSKKLLLSDSGFYLCAWSAGQGLFGANVLTFGAGSRLTVL.

This chain connects TRBV25-1 to TRBJ2-1, with 12 bases identical to TRBD2. The germline V gene encodes CDR1 MGHDK and CDR2 SYGVNS. This CDR3 region has 16 residues. V trimming: 5 bases; J trimming: 3 bases; junction bases outside the gene matches: 5. This CDR3 reads CASSSLAGGFYNEQFF. The CDR3 DNA follows: TGTGCCAGCAGTTCACTAGCGGGGGGATTCTACAATGAGCAGTTCTTC. The complete variable domain, with remaining parts taken from reference TRBV25-1 and TRBJ2-1, reads EADIYQTPRYLVIGTGKKITLECSQTMGHDKMYWYQQDPGMELHLIHYSYGVNSTEKGDLSSESTVSRIRTEHFPLTLESARPSHTSQYLCASSSLAGGFYNEQFFGPGTRLTVL.

V and J are TRBV3-1 (or the pseudogene TRBV3-2) and TRBJ2-1, with TRBD1 identical over 9 bases. The trim removed 2 bases at V and 1 base at J, leaving 3 bases unmatched. The CDR3 covers 16 residues. CDR1 and CDR2 (germline): LGHDT, YNNKEL (reference sequence). The CDR3 here is CASSQSGTGSYNEQFF. The DNA of the CDR3 is TGTGCCAGCAGCCAATCCGGGACAGGGTCCTACAATGAGCAGTTCTTC.

The chain has TRBV6-6 and TRBJ2-7, with D tentatively TRBD1 (6 bases). The germline gives CDR1 MNHNY, CDR2 SVGAGI (reference sequence). V lost 7 bases to trimming and J lost 2 bases, with 12 bases between them. The CDR3 runs to 13 residues. Written as DNA, the CDR3 is TGTGCCAGCACCCCAGGGGTAGCCTACGAGCAGTACTTC. Protein: CASTPGVAYEQYF.

The chain combines TRBV6-5 with TRBJ2-5, with D perhaps TRBD2 (5 bases). With 4 bases removed from V and 2 bases from J, the gap between germline ends came to 14 bases. The CDR3 runs 15 residues. Germline V gives CDR1 MNHEY, CDR2 SVGAGI. Here the CDR3 DNA reads TGTGCCAGCAGTTCGAGGACTCAACAACAAGAGACCCAGTACTTC. It yields the protein CASSSRTQQQETQYF.

Here the CDR3 reads CATKQTSGTHEQYF. The CDR3 DNA is TGTGCCACCAAACAGACTAGCGGGACTCACGAGCAGTACTTC. The chain has TRBV19 and TRBJ2-7; 11 bases match TRBD2. Per germline, CDR1 LNHDA and CDR2 SQIVND (reference sequence). The CDR3 runs 14 residues. With 10 bases clipped from V and 5 bases from J, the junction kept 10 bases outside the gene matches.

The gene calls are TRBV19 and TRBJ2-4, with D possibly being TRBD1 (6 bases). Trimming shortened V by 5 bases and J by 0 bases, and 11 bases separated the two germline ends. The CDR3 spans 15 residues. CDR1 is LNHDA and CDR2 is SQIVND in the germline V gene (reference sequence). The CDR3 region has the DNA TGTGCCAGTAGTGTTCGACAGGCAGCCAAAAACATTCAGTACTTC. Translation: CASSVRQAAKNIQYF.

The chain combines TRBV6-5 with TRBJ1-2; 8 bases are shared with TRBD1. Germline lookup yields CDR1 MNHEY and CDR2 SVGAGI. The CDR3 is made up of 15 amino acids. Losses at the gene ends were 0 bases for V and 4 bases for J; bases not matched to a gene: 4. This CDR3 is CASSYSTGATYGYTF. The CDR3 DNA reads as TGTGCCAGCAGTTACTCGACAGGGGCCACCTATGGCTACACCTTC.

This clone was observed a handful of times. This chain joins TRBV19 and TRBJ1-5; 8 bases are shared with TRBD1. The CDR3 is 14 amino acids. Germline CDR1 and CDR2: LNHDA and SQIVND (reference sequence). V shed 6 bases and J 2 bases; nucleotides not matched to a gene: 3. As DNA, the CDR3 is TGTGCCAGTAGCACGGACAGGGGCAATCAGCCCCAGCATTTT. Its protein is CASSTDRGNQPQHF.

In its sample, this clone was seen a few times. V usage is TRBV4-1 and J usage is TRBJ2-1, with D perhaps matching TRBD1 (6 bases). CDR1 and CDR2 from the germline V gene are MGHRA and YSYEKL. Trimming took off 4 bases at V and 5 bases at J, with 15 bases between the two ends. The CDR3 has 15 residues. CDR3 region: CASSPWQGYNNEQFF. CDR3 nucleotides: TGCGCCAGCAGCCCCTGGCAGGGGTACAACAATGAGCAGTTCTTC.

The genes are TRBV11-2 and TRBJ2-2; 10 bases align to TRBD2. The CDR3 extends over 18 amino acids. Trimming removed 5 bases from V and 7 bases from J; junction bases left unmatched: 16. The germline V gene has CDR1 SGHAT and CDR2 FQNNGV. The DNA for the CDR3 is TGTGCCAGCAGCCCATGGAGTTCGACTAGCGGGTTCAGCGGGGAGCTGTTTTTT. Residues: CASSPWSSTSGFSGELFF.

This chain links TRBV5-4 with TRBJ2-7; perhaps TRBD2 as D (6 bases). This CDR3 contains 14 residues. The V end lost 2 bases, the J end lost 2 bases, and 11 bases lay between the germline ends. CDR1 and CDR2 (germline): SGHNT, YYREEE (reference sequence). The CDR3 region is CASSFLADPYEQYF. The CDR3 DNA reads as TGTGCCAGCAGCTTTTTAGCGGATCCCTACGAGCAGTACTTC.

The rearrangement links TRBV29-1 to TRBJ1-5, with 7 bases that match TRBD1. V shed 4 bases, J shed 7 bases, and the junction held 10 bases outside the gene matches. Germline V gene sequence: CDR1 SQVTM, CDR2 ANQGSEA. The CDR3 is 14 residues long. As DNA, the CDR3 is TGCAGCGTTGTGGAACAGGGGACAGAACAGCCCCAGCATTTT. Its protein is CSVVEQGTEQPQHF. The full variable domain, completed using reference TRBV29-1 and TRBJ1-5, is SAVISQKPSRDICQRGTSLTIQCQVDSQVTMMFWYRQQPGQSLTLIATANQGSEATYESGFVIDKFPISRPNLTFSTLTVSNMSPEDSSIYLCSVVEQGTEQPQHFGDGTRLSIL.

This sequence joins TRBV9 and TRBJ2-7, with 9 bases lining up with TRBD1. After removal of 0 bases from V and 6 bases from J, the junction contained 7 bases not matched to a gene. Germline assignment: CDR1 SGDLS and CDR2 YYNGEE. The CDR3 is made up of 15 amino acids. The CDR3 DNA sequence: TGTGCCAGCAGCGTAGGGGGGACAGGGTTGAGCGAGCAGTACTTC. Residues: CASSVGGTGLSEQYF.

The V call is TRBV3-1 (or the pseudogene TRBV3-2), the J call TRBJ2-5; D possibly corresponds to TRBD2 (6 bases). This CDR3 has 14 residues. Germline V lookup: CDR1 LGHDT, CDR2 YNNKEL (reference sequence). Trimming pared 4 bases from V and 4 bases from J, leaving 13 bases between. CDR3 DNA sequence: TGTGCCAGCAGCCCGAAAGTCGGGGGAGAGACCCAGTACTTC. Protein product: CASSPKVGGETQYF.

The table lists this clone with a few counts. CDR3 coding DNA: TGTGCCAGCAGGGACGCCCAGGGAAATTCACCCCTCCACTTT. This codes for CASRDAQGNSPLHF. This chain uses TRBV7-2 with TRBJ1-6, with D possibly being TRBD1 (5 bases). Germline V gene sequence: CDR1 SGHTA, CDR2 FQGNSA. The CDR3 spans 14 residues. V dropped 6 bases and J dropped 7 bases, with 13 bases sitting between them.

The chain combines TRBV4-2 with TRBJ1-3; possible D gene TRBD1, 6 bases. V was cut by 4 bases and J by 0 bases, with 19 bases left in between. Germline CDR1 reads LGHNA; CDR2 reads YNFKEQ. This CDR3 has 18 amino acids. This CDR3 is CASSPGTKGTPSGNTIYF. CDR3 nucleotides: TGTGCCAGCAGCCCCGGAACCAAAGGGACACCCTCTGGAAACACCATATATTTT.